Listed below are T cell receptor beta chains from one sample, sequenced in a study of blood T cells in healthy people across ages. TCRdb reprocessed the 5' RACE reads via MiXCR and lists one record per CDR3 protein. The data hold more than 500,000 distinct CDR3 sequences, with 25% to 30% observed a single time. The sample consisted of blood. These receptor sequences come from a woman aged 70-85 years in good health. The CDR3 runs from the conserved cysteine through the conserved F or W. A D gene is named only where the DNA matches it firmly. Size tells how often a clone was seen (once, few, many) or the class of an expanded clone, and some rows leave it out.

j_gene,abundance,v_gene,d_gene,CDR3aa,CDR3nt
TRBJ2-3,few,TRBV5-1,NA,CASSLGEGAADTQYF,TGCGCCAGCAGCTTGGGTGAGGGTGCCGCAGATACGCAGTATTTT
TRBJ2-3,NA,TRBV10-3,TRBD2,CAISELEGRGTQYF,TGTGCCATCAGTGAGTTGGAAGGGCGGGGGACGCAGTATTTT
TRBJ2-5,NA,TRBV9,TRBD2,CASSLMSTSRETQYF,TGTGCCAGCAGCCTAATGTCGACTAGCAGAGAGACCCAGTACTTC
TRBJ1-5,NA,TRBV7-2,NA,CASSFGSSNQPQHF,TGTGCCAGCAGCTTCGGGAGTTCCAATCAGCCCCAGCATTTT
TRBJ2-6,few,TRBV11-1,TRBD1,CASSWGSGTALFSGANVLTF,TGTGCCAGCAGCTGGGGGTCGGGGACAGCCCTTTTCTCTGGGGCCAACGTCCTGACTTTC
TRBJ1-2,NA,TRBV7-2,TRBD1,CASSYSGQAEGYTF,TGTGCCAGCAGTTACTCGGGACAGGCAGAGGGCTACACCTTC
TRBJ2-5,few,TRBV7-9,TRBD1,CASSFLDRDETQYF,TGTGCCAGCAGCTTCCTAGACAGGGACGAGACCCAGTACTTC
TRBJ1-2,NA,TRBV11-2,NA,CASSPQGSGASFGYTF,TGTGCCAGCAGCCCACAGGGTTCGGGGGCAAGCTTCGGCTACACCTTC
TRBJ2-5,NA,TRBV7-8,TRBD2,CASSFSGGARTQYF,TGTGCCAGCAGCTTTAGCGGGGGGGCCCGGACCCAGTACTTC
TRBJ2-3,NA,TRBV5-1,TRBD1,CASSFLGQATDTQYF,TGCGCCAGCAGCTTCCTGGGACAGGCCACAGATACGCAGTATTTT
TRBJ1-2,NA,TRBV29-1,NA,CSASVQGNGYTF,TGCAGCGCCAGCGTTCAGGGGAACGGCTACACCTTC
TRBJ2-3,few,TRBV7-9,NA,CASNLYRGTDTQYF,TGTGCCAGCAACCTTTACCGGGGCACAGATACGCAGTATTTT
TRBJ2-5,few,TRBV4-1,TRBD2,CASSQDQRGGQGTQYF,TGCGCCAGCAGCCAAGATCAGCGGGGGGGCCAGGGGACCCAGTACTTC
TRBJ1-5,NA,TRBV12-3/TRBV12-4,NA,CASSFSQNQPRHF,TGTGCCAGCAGTTTTTCACAAAATCAGCCCCGGCATTTT
TRBJ2-5,few,TRBV29-1,NA,CSVGGTAKETQYF,TGCAGCGTTGGAGGGACGGCCAAAGAGACCCAGTACTTC
TRBJ2-2,few,TRBV19,NA,CASSPPGELFF,TGTGCCAGTAGTCCTCCCGGGGAGCTGTTTTTT
TRBJ1-6,few,TRBV12-3/TRBV12-4,TRBD1,CASSSRGKDSPLHF,TGTGCCAGCAGTTCCAGGGGGAAGGATTCACCCCTCCACTTT
TRBJ1-4,NA,TRBV12-3/TRBV12-4,NA,CASSLHEKLFF,TGTGCCAGCAGTTTGCATGAAAAACTGTTTTTT
TRBJ1-5,NA,TRBV7-2,NA,CASSLGTTRDQPQHF,TGTGCCAGCAGCTTAGGAACTACCCGAGATCAGCCCCAGCATTTT
TRBJ1-2,few,TRBV15,NA,CATSDDSYGYTF,TGTGCCACCAGCGATGACAGCTATGGCTACACCTTC
TRBJ2-1,few,TRBV20-1,TRBD2,CSGKVAGGPAEQFF,TGCAGTGGAAAAGTCGCGGGGGGGCCGGCTGAGCAGTTCTTC
TRBJ2-3,NA,TRBV6-2/TRBV6-3,NA,CASSYPRRDRDTQYF,TGTGCCAGCAGTTATCCCAGGAGGGACAGAGATACGCAGTATTTT
TRBJ2-7,few,TRBV20-1,TRBD2,CSARLAGGSYEQYF,TGCAGTGCTAGGCTAGCGGGGGGCTCCTACGAGCAGTACTTC
TRBJ2-7,few,TRBV2,TRBD1,CASTLDRASYEQYF,TGTGCCAGCACTCTAGACAGGGCCTCCTACGAGCAGTACTTC
TRBJ2-7,few,TRBV20-1,NA,CSARDGVRDEQYF,TGCAGTGCTAGAGATGGGGTCAGGGACGAGCAGTACTTC
TRBJ1-2,few,TRBV6-2/TRBV6-3,TRBD1,CAREETGVYGYTF,TGTGCCCGCGAGGAAACAGGGGTCTATGGCTACACCTTC
TRBJ2-5,NA,TRBV7-9,TRBD1,CASRAGTENEQFF,TGTGCCAGCAGGGCCGGGACAGAAAATGAGCAGTTCTTT
TRBJ1-1,NA,TRBV9,TRBD1,CASSVGGQGALGTEAFF,TGTGCCAGCAGCGTAGGTGGACAGGGGGCTTTGGGTACTGAAGCTTTCTTT
TRBJ1-2,NA,TRBV7-9,NA,CASSRAMAGNYGYTF,TGCGCCAGCAGCCGAGCTATGGCGGGGAACTATGGCTACACCTTC
TRBJ2-1,NA,TRBV20-1,NA,CSAREDGDEQFF,TGCAGTGCTAGGGAAGACGGGGATGAGCAGTTCTTC
TRBJ2-7,NA,TRBV5-1,TRBD1,CASSLEAGGSYEQYF,TGCGCCAGCAGCTTGGAGGCAGGGGGATCCTACGAGCAGTACTTC
TRBJ2-5,few,TRBV7-9,NA,CASSLGPGRGQETQYF,TGTGCCAGCAGCTTAGGACCGGGGAGGGGGCAAGAGACCCAGTACTTC
TRBJ2-7,once,TRBV7-8,NA,CASSWLLGGHEQYF,TGTGCCAGCAGCTGGCTCCTCGGGGGGCACGAGCAGTACTTC
TRBJ2-5,NA,TRBV29-1,TRBD1,CSATPGQGLSYGQYF,TGCAGCGCTACACCGGGACAGGGCCTCTCCTACGGGCAGTACTTC
TRBJ1-3,few,TRBV12-3/TRBV12-4,TRBD1,CAGGQGGNTIYF,TGTGCCGGCGGACAGGGGGGAAACACCATATATTTT
TRBJ2-1,few,TRBV10-3,NA,CAISVSGTYNEQFF,TGTGCCATCAGTGTCTCCGGGACCTACAATGAGCAGTTCTTC
TRBJ2-3,few,TRBV9,NA,CASSRVEGWSDTQYF,TGTGCCAGCAGCCGCGTGGAGGGTTGGTCAGATACGCAGTATTTT
TRBJ1-1,NA,TRBV4-1,TRBD1,CASSQWTGTSNTEAFF,TGCGCCAGCAGCCAATGGACAGGTACCTCGAACACTGAAGCTTTCTTT
TRBJ2-2,NA,TRBV12-3/TRBV12-4,NA,CASMEGGTNTGELFF,TGTGCCAGCATGGAGGGGGGGACGAACACCGGGGAGCTGTTTTTT
TRBJ1-2,NA,TRBV15,NA,CATSRKSEVRYTF,TGTGCCACCAGCAGAAAGTCCGAGGTTCGCTACACCTTC
TRBJ2-7,few,TRBV20-1,TRBD1,CSANRDRVSYEQYF,TGCAGTGCTAACCGGGACAGGGTCTCCTACGAGCAGTACTTC
TRBJ1-1,few,TRBV6-6,TRBD1,CTSSLYPDRENTEAFF,TGTACCAGCAGTTTATACCCGGACAGGGAGAACACTGAAGCTTTCTTT
TRBJ2-2,once,TRBV7-3,TRBD2,CASSPSAGGNTGELFF,TGTGCCAGCAGCCCCTCGGCGGGGGGGAACACCGGGGAGCTGTTTTTT
TRBJ2-7,NA,TRBV6-1,NA,CASSRGAFDEQYF,TGTGCCAGCAGTAGGGGGGCCTTTGACGAGCAGTACTTC
TRBJ2-1,few,TRBV18,NA,CASSPPGAPEQFF,TGTGCCAGCTCACCACCGGGAGCACCCGAGCAGTTCTTC
TRBJ2-7,NA,TRBV5-1,TRBD1,CASSLTGQVLYEQYF,TGCGCCAGCAGCCTGACGGGACAGGTTTTATACGAGCAGTACTTC
TRBJ2-4,few,TRBV27,TRBD1,CASSSPRTGGTIQYF,TGTGCCAGCAGTAGTCCTAGGACAGGGGGTACCATTCAGTACTTC
TRBJ2-7,NA,TRBV10-3,NA,CAISDRGGGYEQYF,TGTGCCATCAGTGACAGGGGTGGGGGCTACGAGCAGTACTTC
TRBJ1-4,NA,TRBV7-2,NA,CASSFYGLPEKLFF,TGTGCCAGCAGCTTTTACGGTCTCCCTGAAAAACTGTTTTTT
TRBJ2-3,NA,TRBV27,TRBD2,CASRRLAYTDTQYF,TGTGCCAGCAGAAGACTAGCGTACACAGATACGCAGTATTTT
TRBJ2-5,once,TRBV4-2,TRBD1,CASSLWTTGGLETQYF,TGTGCCAGCAGCTTGTGGACGACAGGGGGTTTGGAGACCCAGTACTTC
TRBJ2-4,NA,TRBV20-1,NA,CSARVPGTQNIQYF,TGCAGTGCTAGAGTCCCGGGGACTCAAAACATTCAGTACTTC